This entry lists 30 T cell receptor beta chains sequenced from one sample in a study of T cell responses to AZD1222 COVID-19 vaccine. The method was immunoSEQ multiplex PCR; TCRdb's version includes in-frame clones alone and lacks a portion of them. In the table there are more than 85,000 clones, around 92% of which are singletons. Specimen: peripheral blood, collected on day 0 of AZD1222 vaccination. Source of these receptors: an adult in good health.

This rearrangement joins TRBV27 to TRBJ1-1, with 8 nucleotides matching TRBD1. Germline CDR1 is MNHEY and CDR2 is SMNVEV (reference sequence). The CDR3 runs 15 residues. With V trimmed by 4 bases and J by 4 bases, 8 bases remained unmatched. DNA for the CDR3: TGTGCCAGCAGTTCCCTAGGACAGGGAATCACTGAAGCTTTCTTT. Translating it yields CASSSLGQGITEAFF.

The chain recombines TRBV5-6 with TRBJ1-6; no definite D call. The CDR3 is 13 amino acids. The germline gives CDR1 SGHDT, CDR2 YYEEEE. The V end lost 1 base, the J end lost 6 bases, and 5 bases lay between the germline ends. The CDR3 DNA sequence: TGTGCCAGCAGCTTGAACAGTAATTCACCCCTCCACTTT. It encodes CASSLNSNSPLHF.

V usage is TRBV27 and J usage is TRBJ1-2, with D perhaps matching TRBD1 (6 bases). The CDR3 spans 15 residues. Per the germline V gene, CDR1 is MNHEY and CDR2 is SMNVEV (reference sequence). V was pared by 5 bases and J by 2 bases, with 15 bases between. CDR3 DNA: TGTGCCAGCAGTGCCCAAACAGGGCTCAACTATGGCTACACCTTC. Residues: CASSAQTGLNYGYTF.

This clone came up a few times. The rearrangement uses TRBV5-1 and TRBJ2-2; TRBD1 or TRBD2 may be the D gene (5 bases each). With 0 bases removed from V and 6 bases from J, the gap between germline ends came to 6 bases. The CDR3 totals 13 residues. The germline gives CDR1 SGHRS, CDR2 YFSETQ. The CDR3 sequence is CASSLGGAGELFF. The CDR3, as DNA: TGCGCCAGCAGCTTGGGAGGGGCCGGGGAGCTGTTTTTT.

The count of this clone is one. The V and J genes are TRBV7-9 and TRBJ2-3; D possibly matches TRBD1 or TRBD2 (5 bases each). This CDR3 spans 12 amino acids. V lost 7 bases and J lost 6, with 11 bases in between. Looked up from germline, CDR1 is SEHNR and CDR2 is FQNEAQ (reference sequence). For the CDR3, the DNA is TGTGCCAGCACCAATGGGACGGATACGCAGTATTTT. It translates to CASTNGTDTQYF.

The V and J genes are TRBV7-3 and TRBJ2-1, with 8 bases aligning to TRBD1. The CDR3 extends over 14 amino acids. CDR1 is SGHTA, CDR2 FQGTGA, per germline. V trimming: 5 bases; J trimming: 4 bases; junction bases outside the gene matches: 4. CDR3 sequence reads: CASSPGTGYNEQFF. As DNA, the CDR3 is TGTGCCAGCAGCCCGGGGACAGGTTACAATGAGCAGTTCTTC.

The V and J genes are TRBV19 and TRBJ1-1, with 7 bases identical to TRBD1. The CDR3 spans 14 residues. Trimming removed 7 bases from V and 4 bases from J; junction bases left unmatched: 9. Germline CDR1 is LNHDA and CDR2 is SQIVND (reference sequence). CDR3 sequence: CASTPVSGGTEAFF. As DNA, the CDR3 is TGTGCCAGTACCCCCGTGTCAGGGGGCACTGAAGCTTTCTTT.

This clone is a singleton in its sample. The rearrangement joins TRBV24-1 to TRBJ2-5; 12 bases are shared with TRBD2. There are 16 residues in the CDR3. After removal of 5 bases from V and 5 bases from J, the junction contained 8 bases not matched to a gene. Looked up from germline, CDR1 is KGHDR and CDR2 is SFDVKD. The CDR3 nucleotides are TGTGCCACCAGTGCTAGCGGGGGGGCCTTATTTGAGACCCAGTACTTC. This encodes CATSASGGALFETQYF.

This clone was observed once. This chain links TRBV6-2 or TRBV6-3 with TRBJ2-7; the D gene is possibly TRBD1 (5 bases). Trimming removed 2 bases at V and 0 bases at J, with 14 bases between. This CDR3 contains 16 residues. Looked up from germline, CDR1 is MNHEY and CDR2 is SVGEGT. CDR3 protein: CASSYGALTHSYEQYF. CDR3 coding DNA: TGTGCCAGCAGTTACGGGGCCCTTACTCACTCCTACGAGCAGTACTTC.

This chain links TRBV6-1 with TRBJ2-5; D uncertain. V was cut by 2 bases and J by 1 base, with 11 bases left in between. The CDR3 contains 15 residues. Germline V gives CDR1 MNHNS, CDR2 SASEGT. CDR3 region: CASSETGRSQETQYF. DNA of the CDR3: TGTGCCAGCAGTGAAACTGGCAGAAGCCAAGAGACCCAGTACTTC.

The chain couples TRBV2 to TRBJ1-5; D is unclear. Germline V gene lookup returns CDR1 SNHLY and CDR2 FYNNEI. The ends were cut back, 1 base at V and 6 bases at J, with 10 bases in the middle. The CDR3 is 14 residues long. CDR3 bases: TGTGCCAGCAGTGAAGAAGAGGTGGGTCAGCCCCAGCATTTT. It specifies CASSEEEVGQPQHF.

This clone was observed a single time. This chain connects TRBV4-1 to TRBJ2-2, with D hard to call. The germline V gene encodes CDR1 MGHRA and CDR2 YSYEKL. V gave up 0 bases and J gave up 5 bases, with 16 bases separating them. This CDR3 spans 17 amino acids. Here the CDR3 reads CASSQDIISFGTGELFF. For the CDR3, the DNA is TGCGCCAGCAGCCAAGATATTATTTCTTTTGGGACCGGGGAGCTGTTTTTT.

V usage is TRBV30 and J usage is TRBJ1-1; no clear D. The length of the CDR3 is 12 residues. With 0 bases removed from V and 2 bases from J, the gap between germline ends came to 4 bases. From germline, CDR1 is GTSNPN and CDR2 SVGIG (reference sequence). CDR3 in amino acids: CAWSVRNTEAFF. The CDR3 coding sequence is TGTGCCTGGAGTGTACGTAACACTGAAGCTTTCTTT.

The rearrangement joins TRBV3-1 (or the pseudogene TRBV3-2) to TRBJ1-6, with 7 bases identical to TRBD1. The CDR3 length is 13 residues. Germline V lookup: CDR1 LGHDT, CDR2 YNNKEL (reference sequence). V lost 9 bases, J lost 9 bases, and 8 bases stayed unmatched. CDR3 sequence (DNA): TGTGCCAGTCGGCAGGGGGGAGGTTCACCCCTCCACTTT. It is translated as CASRQGGGSPLHF.

The chain carries TRBV19 and TRBJ2-2; D might be TRBD1 or TRBD2, each matching 5 bases. The germline CDR1 and CDR2 sequences are LNHDA and SQIVND (reference sequence). V dropped 4 bases and J dropped 1 base, with 16 bases sitting between them. The CDR3 spans 17 residues. The CDR3 reads CASSSQRGTRNTGELFF. CDR3 nucleotide sequence: TGTGCCAGTAGTAGCCAACGAGGGACGAGGAACACCGGGGAGCTGTTTTTT.

The rearrangement uses TRBV12-5 and TRBJ1-5; possible D gene TRBD1, 5 bases. CDR1 is LGHNT and CDR2 is FRNRAP in the germline V gene. V was cut by 7 bases and J by 3 bases, with 13 bases left in between. This CDR3 comprises 14 residues. The CDR3, as DNA: TGTGCTAGTGCCGATTGGGGGTCCAATCAGCCCCAGCATTTT. It codes for CASADWGSNQPQHF.

This rearrangement joins TRBV6-5 to TRBJ2-7; D possibly corresponds to TRBD2 (6 bases). The CDR3 is 15 amino acids. The V gene lost 6 bases and the J gene lost 2 bases, with 17 bases spanning the gap. Per the germline V gene, CDR1 is MNHEY and CDR2 is SVGAGI. The CDR3 is CASRRTMGEAYEQYF. Written as DNA, the CDR3 is TGTGCCAGCAGAAGAACCATGGGGGAGGCCTACGAGCAGTACTTC.

The CDR3 is CASSSILGQFF. Here the CDR3 DNA reads TGTGCCAGCAGTTCGATCCTAGGCCAGTTCTTC. The chain combines TRBV12-3 or TRBV12-4 with TRBJ2-1; D is unclear. This CDR3 is 11 amino acids long. V lost 4 bases and J lost 13, with 11 bases in between.

This sequence joins TRBV11-2 and TRBJ2-7, with D perhaps matching TRBD1 or TRBD2 (5 bases each). This CDR3 comprises 16 residues. Germline V gives CDR1 SGHAT, CDR2 FQNNGV. V was clipped by 4 bases and J by 4 bases, with 20 bases between them. The CDR3 coding sequence is TGTGCCAGCAGCTCATCCTCGGGACGGGGTTTTTACGAGCAGTACTTC. It codes for CASSSSSGRGFYEQYF.

This clone was observed a single time. The chain employs TRBV27 and TRBJ2-7; possible D gene TRBD1, 6 bases. V was pared by 5 bases and J by 2 bases, with 19 bases between. In germline, CDR1 is MNHEY, CDR2 SMNVEV (reference sequence). The CDR3 runs to 16 residues. CDR3 residues: CASSSSWDTLPYEQYF. DNA of the CDR3: TGTGCCAGCAGTAGTTCCTGGGACACCCTCCCCTACGAGCAGTACTTC.

The chain employs TRBV7-4 and TRBJ1-4; D uncertain. V was clipped by 9 bases and J by 8 bases, with 10 bases between them. This CDR3 spans 11 amino acids. Germline V gene lookup returns CDR1 SGHVT and CDR2 SQSDAQ. The CDR3 sequence: CASGLGEKLFF. The CDR3 DNA follows: TGTGCCAGTGGCCTGGGAGAAAAACTGTTTTTT.

The CDR3 region has the DNA TGTGCCAGCAGTTACTCATGGAGCTACGAGCAGTACTTC. This translates into CASSYSWSYEQYF. The chain has TRBV6-6 and TRBJ2-7; D is unclear. The CDR3 extends over 13 amino acids. CDR1 and CDR2 from the germline V gene are MNHNY and SVGAGI (reference sequence). Trimming stripped 0 bases from V and 3 bases from J, with 6 bases between.

This rearrangement joins TRBV4-2 to TRBJ1-2; D might be TRBD1 (5 bases). The germline V gene has CDR1 LGHNA and CDR2 YNFKEQ. Trimming removed 3 bases from V and 0 bases from J, with 11 bases in between. CDR3 length equals 15 residues. DNA of the CDR3: TGTGCCAGCAGCCATGACTTCAGGGCTAACTATGGCTACACCTTC. This sequence encodes CASSHDFRANYGYTF.

V and J are TRBV12-3 or TRBV12-4 and TRBJ1-1; maybe TRBD1 (5 bases). The CDR3 covers 13 residues. Trimming took off 2 bases at V and 4 bases at J, with 8 bases between the two ends. CDR3 residues: CASSLQGPTEAFF. CDR3 sequence (DNA): TGTGCCAGCAGTTTACAGGGACCCACTGAAGCTTTCTTT.

The rearrangement links TRBV5-8 to TRBJ1-5; possible D gene TRBD1, 6 bases. V lost 5 bases, J lost 6 bases, and 15 bases lay in between. CDR1 and CDR2 from the germline V gene are SGHTS and YDEGEE. The CDR3 spans 14 residues. The CDR3 sequence: CASRKSGVSQPQHF. In nucleotides, the CDR3 is TGTGCCAGCAGAAAATCAGGGGTTAGTCAGCCCCAGCATTTT.

The count of this clone is one. This chain connects TRBV10-3 to TRBJ1-2; the match to TRBD1 covers 7 bases. Germline loops: CDR1 ENHRY, CDR2 SYGVKD. CDR3 length: 13 amino acids. The V and J ends lost 8 bases and 3 bases, in that order; junction bases with no gene match: 6. As DNA, the CDR3 is TGTGCCATCGGGAGGCAGGGGGACTATGGCTACACCTTC. Its translation is CAIGRQGDYGYTF.

The V call is TRBV28, the J call TRBJ2-7; D perhaps matches TRBD1 (6 bases). V was pared by 6 bases and J by 1 base, with 10 bases between. CDR3 length equals 13 residues. In germline, CDR1 is MDHEN, CDR2 SYDVKM. The CDR3 DNA is TGTGCCAGCAGAACAGGGACATCCTACGAGCAGTACTTC. It translates to CASRTGTSYEQYF.

The genes are TRBV11-2 and TRBJ2-7; the D gene is possibly TRBD2 (5 bases). The CDR3 totals 13 residues. Germline loops: CDR1 SGHAT, CDR2 FQNNGV. V dropped 6 bases and J dropped 5 bases, with 14 bases sitting between them. CDR3 protein: CASRKEFGDEQYF. DNA of the CDR3: TGTGCCAGCAGAAAGGAGTTCGGGGACGAGCAGTACTTC. Full variable domain (rest looked up from reference TRBV11-2 and TRBJ2-7): EAGVAQSPRYKIIEKRQSVAFWCNPISGHATLYWYQQILGQGPKLLIQFQNNGVVDDSQLPKDRFSAERLKGVDSTLKIQPAKLEDSAVYLCASRKEFGDEQYFGPGTRLTVT.

The genes are TRBV6-5 and TRBJ1-6; a possible D gene is TRBD1 (5 bases). The CDR3 runs 14 residues. Germline V lookup: CDR1 MNHEY, CDR2 SVGAGI. Deletions cut 6 bases from V and 6 bases from J, with 12 bases between. CDR3 sequence (DNA): TGTGCCAGCAGCCCGGGACGTAGTAATTCACCCCTCCACTTT. Translation gives CASSPGRSNSPLHF.

CDR3 sequence reads: CASSPSDSRLRGHEKLFF. CDR3 nucleotide sequence: TGTGCCAGCAGTCCCTCAGATAGTAGACTGCGAGGACATGAAAAACTGTTTTTT. This chain links TRBV28 with TRBJ1-4, with D hard to call. Trimming left V 5 bases short and J 6 bases short, with 25 bases between. The length of the CDR3 is 18 residues. Germline CDR1 MDHEN, CDR2 SYDVKM.